A single sample gave rise to the 10 T cell receptor beta chains below, sequenced in a study of identical twins. A single record per CDR3 protein comes from TCRdb applying MiXCR to the 5' RACE reads. The sample includes some 1,600,000 distinct CDR3 sequences, 25% to 35% seen only once; the top ten take over 0.25%. Material: cord blood. The origin of the receptors is a newborn girl in good health.

This clonotype was seen a handful of times. The rearrangement joins TRBV6-1 to TRBJ1-1; D ambiguous. CDR1 and CDR2 from the germline V gene are MNHNS and SASEGT. Deletions cut 7 bases from V and 4 bases from J, with 13 bases between. CDR3 size: 13 residues. The CDR3 bases are TGTGCCAGCAACCTTATTGAGGGCACTGAAGCTTTCTTT. Amino acids: CASNLIEGTEAFF.

The CDR3 DNA sequence: TGTGCCAGCAGCTTAGCACGGGGGGGCCTGACAGATACGCAGTATTTT. Translating gives CASSLARGGLTDTQYF. This rearrangement joins TRBV7-8 to TRBJ2-3; TRBD2 agrees at 8 bases. The CDR3 sequence is 16 residues long. Germline-derived CDR1 and CDR2 are SGHVS and FQNEAQ. V dropped 0 bases and J dropped 3; count of bases not matched to a gene: 5.

The table lists this clonotype with a few counts. The CDR3 spells CASSPTAGLGTEAFF. The CDR3 DNA follows: TGTGCCAGCAGCCCTACGGCAGGCTTGGGCACTGAAGCTTTCTTT. The gene calls are TRBV7-8 and TRBJ1-1, with D hard to call. The V end lost 5 bases, the J end lost 4 bases, and 17 bases lay between the germline ends. The CDR3 length is 15 residues. Germline V gene sequence: CDR1 SGHVS, CDR2 FQNEAQ.

This clonotype has only one observation. The chain employs TRBV28 and TRBJ2-1, with D unclear. The CDR3 has 15 residues. The V end lost 3 bases, the J end lost 3 bases, and 12 bases lay between the germline ends. The germline CDR1 and CDR2 sequences are MDHEN and SYDVKM. CDR3 in amino acids: CASSFGALIYNEQFF. CDR3 DNA sequence: TGTGCCAGCAGTTTCGGCGCTTTGATCTACAATGAGCAGTTCTTC.

With regard to this clonotype: The junction departs from germline at one end; a sequencing error may be responsible. This rearrangement joins TRBV20-1 to TRBJ1-4; 9 bases align to TRBD1. CDR1 and CDR2 from the germline V gene are DFQATT and SNEGSKA (reference sequence). CDR3 size: 14 residues. The DNA of the CDR3 is TGCAGTGCCTACAGGGGGCCGACTAATGAAAAACGGTTTTTT. Residues: CSAYRGPTNEKRFF.

In this sample, this clonotype turned up a few times. This chain connects TRBV12-3 or TRBV12-4 to TRBJ1-5; D not certain. This CDR3 has 15 amino acids. The germline V and J ends were trimmed by 6 bases and 2 bases, with 14 bases remaining between them. The CDR3 spells CASSPTIGRNQPQHF. CDR3 DNA sequence: TGTGCCAGCAGCCCCACTATAGGGCGCAATCAGCCCCAGCATTTT.

The chain couples TRBV7-2 to TRBJ2-7; 8 bases agree with TRBD1. This CDR3 is 15 amino acids long. Germline CDR1 is SGHTA and CDR2 is FQGNSA. V was pared by 5 bases and J by 3 bases, with 9 bases of the junction left unmatched. The CDR3 bases are TGTGCCAGCAGCCTAATACGGGACAGGTTCTACGAGCAGTACTTC. Protein product: CASSLIRDRFYEQYF.

This chain links TRBV5-8 with TRBJ2-7, with D maybe TRBD2 (6 bases). Germline V gene sequence: CDR1 SGHTS, CDR2 YDEGEE. V shed 3 bases and J shed 7 bases, with 23 bases lying between them. This CDR3 is 16 amino acids long. The CDR3 sequence: CASSWVAVSSYNEQYF. The DNA for the CDR3 is TGTGCCAGCAGCTGGGTAGCGGTCAGCTCCTACAATGAGCAGTACTTC.

The chain recombines TRBV20-1 with TRBJ2-3; D is undetermined. CDR3 length: 15 residues. Germline CDR1 DFQATT, CDR2 SNEGSKA (reference sequence). V lost 3 bases and J lost 2, with 15 bases in between. The DNA of the CDR3 is TGCAGTGCTAGGCCGGACGGCTCGTACACAGATACGCAGTATTTT. Protein sequence: CSARPDGSYTDTQYF.

The CDR3 here is CASSYREGQGAYEQYF. The CDR3 nucleotides are TGTGCCAGCAGTTATAGGGAGGGACAGGGGGCCTACGAGCAGTACTTC. J is TRBJ2-4 and V is TRBV6-5; 11 bases map to TRBD1. The closer fit of TRBJ2-7 to the DNA end suggests the J call may be wrong. Per germline, CDR1 MNHEY and CDR2 SVGAGI. CDR3 length equals 16 residues.